This T cell receptor (beta chain) was captured in a study of T cell responses to AZD1222 COVID-19 vaccine. This clone was seen more than once but under ten times. The data were produced by immunoSEQ multiplex PCR, yet TCRdb's version contains in-frame clones alone and is incomplete. The repertoire holds some 140,000 clones, with more than 90% as singletons. The input for sequencing was peripheral blood, taken on day 0 of AZD1222 vaccination. The TCR sequence derives from an adult in good health.

CDR3 loop: CASRSGSLYGYTF. The CDR3 DNA reads TGTGCCAGCAGATCAGGGTCCCTCTATGGCTACACCTTC. The genes are TRBV28 and TRBJ1-2; D might be TRBD1 (5 bases). V was shortened by 6 bases and J by 4 bases, with 12 bases between the two germline ends. This CDR3 is 13 amino acids long. Germline V gives CDR1 MDHEN, CDR2 SYDVKM.